This record covers a single TCR beta chain. Its antigen is still unknown. This specimen comes from a study of T cells in Graves' hyperthyroidism and ophthalmopathy. The germline gives CDR1 LGHDT, CDR2 YNNKEL (reference sequence). Between the trimmed V and J ends, which lost 1 base and 10 bases, there was a span of 11 bases. This CDR3 has 13 residues. General study results and limits: Blood shared most expanded thyroid clonotypes above 0.001.

The CDR3 regions of TCR beta were amplified from RNA transcripts. An initial round of RT-PCR targeting the TCR CDR3 relied on the HTBI primer set. TCRdb fed the multiplex PCR reads into MiXCR, producing one record per CDR3 protein. The sample yields 480,000 or so distinct CDR3 sequences, about an eighth seen once. In making diagnoses, clinical symptoms, serum thyroxine and TRAb, thyroid ultrasound and orbital computed tomography were all used. This clonotype was obtained from a woman under 30 with Graves' hyperthyroidism. Sequenced sample: blood. The chain carries TRBV3-1 and TRBJ2-1; a weak D match, TRBD2 (5 bases). The CDR3 DNA reads as TGTGCCAGCAGCCAAGCCGGGGTGGGCGAGCAGTTCTTC. Translation gives CASSQAGVGEQFF.